The present entry profiles one TCR beta chain with its context. Its antigen is as yet unknown. The V end was cut by 3 bases, the J end by 3 bases, with 14 bases between. Per the germline V gene, CDR1 is SGHRS and CDR2 is YFSETQ. The length of the CDR3 is 15 residues. Time point denoted: recipient sample about 28 days before transplant, after cytoreduction. The data originate from a study of T cell clonotyping in hematopoietic cell transplantation. Broader study findings: Pathologically expanded recipient clonotypes increased progressively from day 30 to day 180 as diversity fell.

Produced via immunoSEQ multiplex PCR; TCRdb's table is partial and in-frame only. The data show tens of thousands of clones, 85% to 95% seen once. The clonotype originates from a man in his forties or fifties with acute myeloid leukemia. Some clones in this sample may be carry-over from other donors' samples. The sample was peripheral blood mononuclear cells, taken before stem cell transplant. The rearrangement uses TRBV5-1 and TRBJ2-3; D unresolved. The CDR3 DNA reads TGCGCCAGCAGCTACACATCGGCAGCAACAGATACGCAGTATTTT. Translation gives CASSYTSAATDTQYF.